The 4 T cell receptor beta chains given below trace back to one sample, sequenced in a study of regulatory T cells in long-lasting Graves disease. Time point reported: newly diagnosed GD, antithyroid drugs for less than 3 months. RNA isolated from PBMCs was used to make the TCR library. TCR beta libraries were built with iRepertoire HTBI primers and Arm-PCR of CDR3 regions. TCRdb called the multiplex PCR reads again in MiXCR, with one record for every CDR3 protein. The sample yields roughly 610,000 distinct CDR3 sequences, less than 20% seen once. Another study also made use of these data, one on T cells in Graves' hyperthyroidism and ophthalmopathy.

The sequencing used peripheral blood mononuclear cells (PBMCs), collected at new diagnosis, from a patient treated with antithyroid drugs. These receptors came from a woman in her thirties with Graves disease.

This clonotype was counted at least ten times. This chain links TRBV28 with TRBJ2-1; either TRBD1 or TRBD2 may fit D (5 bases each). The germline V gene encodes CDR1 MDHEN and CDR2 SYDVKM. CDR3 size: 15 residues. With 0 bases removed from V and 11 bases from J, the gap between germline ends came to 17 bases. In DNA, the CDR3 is TGTGCCAGCAGTTTATGGGGGCGGGTTGATCTGAAGCAGTTCTTC. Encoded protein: CASSLWGRVDLKQFF. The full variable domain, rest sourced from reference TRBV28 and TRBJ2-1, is DVKVTQSSRYLVKRTGEKVFLECVQDMDHENMFWYRQDPGLGLRLIYFSYDVKMKEKGDIPEGYSVSREKKERFSLILESASTNQTSMYLCASSLWGRVDLKQFFGPGTRLTVL.

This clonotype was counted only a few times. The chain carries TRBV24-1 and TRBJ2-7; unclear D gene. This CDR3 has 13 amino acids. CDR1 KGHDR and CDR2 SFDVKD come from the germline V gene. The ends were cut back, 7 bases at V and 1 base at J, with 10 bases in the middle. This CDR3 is CATSADGSYEQYF. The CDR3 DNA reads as TGTGCCACCAGCGCGGACGGTTCCTACGAGCAGTACTTC.

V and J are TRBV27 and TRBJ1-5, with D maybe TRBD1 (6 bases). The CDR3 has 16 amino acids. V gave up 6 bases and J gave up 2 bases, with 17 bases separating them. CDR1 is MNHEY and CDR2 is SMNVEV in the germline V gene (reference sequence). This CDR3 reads CASRETQGSGNQPQHF. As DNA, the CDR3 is TGTGCCAGCAGGGAAACTCAGGGGTCCGGCAATCAGCCCCAGCATTTT.

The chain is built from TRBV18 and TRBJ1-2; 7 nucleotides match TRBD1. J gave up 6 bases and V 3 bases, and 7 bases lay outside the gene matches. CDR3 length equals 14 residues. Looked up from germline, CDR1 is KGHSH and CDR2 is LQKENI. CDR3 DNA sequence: TGTGCCAGCTCACCTTCCGGGACAGAGAATGGCTACACCTTC. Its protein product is CASSPSGTENGYTF.